Listed here is a single T cell receptor beta chain. As yet, its antigen is unknown. Researchers ran the assay at a deep level. TCRdb's table, derived via immunoSEQ multiplex PCR, lists solely in-frame clones and lacks some. The sample holds around 690,000 clones, less than 95% seen once. The CDR3 length is 15 residues. The germline V gene encodes CDR1 SGHVS and CDR2 FNYEAQ. The V and J ends lost 6 bases and 6 bases, in that order; junction bases with no gene match: 7. This record belongs to a study of shared clonotypes between healthy human individuals. Study observations and caveats: The four-donor shared clonotypes exceeded non-shared clonotypes in generation probability, with non-shared ones scoring lower.

This clonotype originated in a man aged 18-30 years in good health. Some clones in this sample may be carry-over from other donors' samples. The chain recombines TRBV7-6 with TRBJ2-3, with 12 bases fitting TRBD2. Sequences were obtained from memory CD8+ T cells from PBMCs. Specified subset: CD45RO+ cells pooled with CCR7-negative TemRA cells. The CDR3 loop is CASRRLAGVPDTQYF. The CDR3 DNA sequence: TGTGCCAGCAGACGACTAGCGGGAGTGCCGGATACGCAGTATTTT. The variable domain in full, with the rest retrieved from reference TRBV7-6 and TRBJ2-3, is GAGVSQSPRYKVTKRGQDVALRCDPISGHVSLYWYRQALGQGPEFLTYFNYEAQQDKSGLPNDRFSAERPEGSISTLTIQRTEQRDSAMYRCASRRLAGVPDTQYFGPGTRLTVL.